The rows below give T cell receptor beta chains drawn from one sample of a study of cytomegalovirus exposure and HLA in healthy donors. Sequencing was performed with immunoSEQ multiplex PCR; in TCRdb, only in-frame clones are kept and a portion is missing. In the table there are about 37,000 clones, 80% to 90% of which are singletons. Sequencing was done on a sample of PBMCs. The receptors here all came from a woman aged 40 to 50 in good health and CMV-seronegative. Both conserved end residues are part of each CDR3. D genes are given only for firm matches. Only part of the rows carry a size: once, few, many, or a class if the clone is expanded.

clone_size j_call v_call d_call cdr3_nt cdr3_aa
- TRBJ1-2 TRBV28 - TGTGCCAGCAGTTTGGCCAGGGCCTATGGCTACACCTTC CASSLARAYGYTF
- TRBJ2-3 TRBV2 TRBD1 TGTGCCAGCAGGTCCCAGGGGACAGCCACAGATACGCAGTATTTT CASRSQGTATDTQYF
few TRBJ2-4 TRBV7-9 TRBD2 TGTGCCAGCAGCCGAGGTTTAGCGGGGGAAAACATTCAGTACTTC CASSRGLAGENIQYF
- TRBJ2-2 TRBV7-9 TRBD2 TGTGCCAGCAGCAAGCCGGCTAGCGGGTACACCGGGGAGCTGTTTTTT CASSKPASGYTGELFF
- TRBJ2-5 TRBV7-3 - TGTGCCAGCAGCTTTCAAGGGGGCCAAGAGACCCAGTACTTC CASSFQGGQETQYF
- TRBJ2-5 TRBV9 TRBD2 TGTGCCAGCAGCTCCCCCATAAGCGGGGATAAGACCCAGTACTTC CASSSPISGDKTQYF
- TRBJ2-6 TRBV5-1 - TGCGCCAGCAGCTTGGGTGGGAGCCCTGGGGCCAACGTCCTGACTTTC CASSLGGSPGANVLTF
once TRBJ2-1 TRBV7-8 TRBD2 TGTGCCAGCACCCCCGGGCGGGGGGGCCGGTATGAGCAGTTCTTC CASTPGRGGRYEQFF
- TRBJ1-1 TRBV5-8 TRBD1 TGTGCCAGCAGCACAGGGGCTTCAGGAACTGAAGCTTTCTTT CASSTGASGTEAFF
- TRBJ1-2 TRBV9 - TGTGCCAGCAGGAACCCGGACACGACCTATGGCTACACCTTC CASRNPDTTYGYTF
- TRBJ2-1 TRBV14 - TGTGCCAGCAGCCAAGACGCCAGGCCATCCTACAATGAGCAGTTCTTC CASSQDARPSYNEQFF
- TRBJ2-1 TRBV12-5 - TGTGCTAGTGGTTTGCGGGGGGAGCAGTTCTTC CASGLRGEQFF
- TRBJ2-3 TRBV4-3 TRBD2 TGCGCCAGCAGCCAAGGGACTAGCGGGGGGAGGGCCACAGATACGCAGTATTTT CASSQGTSGGRATDTQYF
- TRBJ1-2 TRBV14 TRBD1 TGTGCCAGCAGCGTCACAGACAGGGACTATGGCTACACCTTC CASSVTDRDYGYTF